Following are 7 T cell receptor beta chains from one sample sequenced in a study of control samples from healthy donors and cancer patients. The repertoire was sequenced with immunoSEQ multiplex PCR; TCRdb's copy has only in-frame clones and lacks some. The data hold 150,000 to 200,000 clones, with 91% observed a single time. The sequenced material came from blood. The source of these receptors is a woman aged 25 to 39 in good health.

The chain joins TRBV27 to TRBJ1-3, with D unresolved. Deletions cut 7 bases from V and 0 bases from J, with 16 bases between. Germline V CDR1 and CDR2: MNHEY, SMNVEV (reference sequence). The CDR3 is 16 residues long. The CDR3 DNA is TGTGCCAGCATTAGTACAAGGTTCCTCTCTGGAAACACCATATATTTT. Translated: CASISTRFLSGNTIYF.

The chain's CDR3 is CASSVQGMGGYTF. The DNA for the CDR3 is TGTGCCAGCAGCGTACAGGGAATGGGTGGCTACACCTTC. This chain links TRBV9 with TRBJ1-2; TRBD1 might be the D (5 bases). The germline gives CDR1 SGDLS, CDR2 YYNGEE. CDR3 length equals 13 residues. V lost 1 base and J lost 7, with 11 bases in between. The complete variable domain, with remaining parts taken from reference TRBV9 and TRBJ1-2, reads DSGVTQTPKHLITATGQRVTLRCSPRSGDLSVYWYQQSLDQGLQFLIQYYNGEERAKGNILERFSAQQFPDLHSELNLSSLELGDSALYFCASSVQGMGGYTFGSGTRLTVV.

The rearrangement uses TRBV19 and TRBJ1-1; D not certain. Germline loops: CDR1 LNHDA, CDR2 SQIVND (reference sequence). The V end was cut by 6 bases, the J end by 1 base, with 12 bases between. The CDR3 covers 14 residues. The CDR3 spells CASRVRLGNTEAFF. CDR3 bases: TGTGCCAGTAGGGTCCGGTTAGGGAACACTGAAGCTTTCTTT.

This chain uses TRBV7-9 with TRBJ1-2; the D gene is possibly TRBD1 (5 bases). Looked up from germline, CDR1 is SEHNR and CDR2 is FQNEAQ (reference sequence). V lost 5 bases and J 4 bases, leaving 11 bases between the germline ends. The CDR3 is 13 amino acids. CDR3 protein: CASSQRGGYGYTF. The CDR3 region has the DNA TGTGCCAGCAGCCAAAGGGGCGGCTATGGCTACACCTTC.

The J gene is TRBJ1-3, the V gene TRBV2, with D maybe TRBD1 (6 bases). Germline CDR1 reads SNHLY; CDR2 reads FYNNEI. The CDR3 runs to 14 residues. The ends were cut back, 6 bases at V and 2 bases at J, with 11 bases in the middle. As DNA, the CDR3 is TGTGCCAGCAGCCTACAGGGCCCTGGAAACACCATATATTTT. Translation gives CASSLQGPGNTIYF. The variable domain in full, with the rest retrieved from reference TRBV2 and TRBJ1-3, is EPEVTQTPSHQVTQMGQEVILRCVPISNHLYFYWYRQILGQKVEFLVSFYNNEISEKSEIFDDQFSVERPDGSNFTLKIRSTKLEDSAMYFCASSLQGPGNTIYFGEGSWLTVV.

This clone occurred a few times. This chain links TRBV24-1 with TRBJ2-3; 12 positions match TRBD2. Per the germline V gene, CDR1 is KGHDR and CDR2 is SFDVKD. The CDR3 sequence is 16 residues long. Trimming at V came to 4 bases and at J to 6 bases, leaving 7 bases not matched to a gene. CDR3 bases: TGTGCCACCAGTGACCGACTAGCGGGAGTGACGGATACGCAGTATTTT. This sequence encodes CATSDRLAGVTDTQYF.

The chain has TRBV6-1 and TRBJ2-4; 12 nucleotides agree with TRBD2. Looked up from germline, CDR1 is MNHNS and CDR2 is SASEGT. The V and J ends lost 6 bases and 7 bases, in that order; junction bases with no gene match: 7. The CDR3 has 15 residues. The CDR3 is CASRLGTSGFNIQYF. CDR3 coding DNA: TGTGCCAGCAGACTCGGGACTAGCGGGTTTAACATTCAGTACTTC.